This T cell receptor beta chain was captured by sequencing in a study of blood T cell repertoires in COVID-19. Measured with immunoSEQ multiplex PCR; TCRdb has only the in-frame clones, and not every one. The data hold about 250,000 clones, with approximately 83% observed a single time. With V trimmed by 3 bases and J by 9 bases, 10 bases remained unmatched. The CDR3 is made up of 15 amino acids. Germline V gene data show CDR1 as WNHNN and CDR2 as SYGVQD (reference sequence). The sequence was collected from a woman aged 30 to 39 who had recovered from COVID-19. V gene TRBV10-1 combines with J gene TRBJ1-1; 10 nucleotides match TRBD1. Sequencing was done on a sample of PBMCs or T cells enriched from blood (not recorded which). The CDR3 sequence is CASSDYGTGEIQAFF. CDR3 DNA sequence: TGCGCCAGCAGTGACTACGGGACAGGGGAAATCCAAGCTTTCTTT.